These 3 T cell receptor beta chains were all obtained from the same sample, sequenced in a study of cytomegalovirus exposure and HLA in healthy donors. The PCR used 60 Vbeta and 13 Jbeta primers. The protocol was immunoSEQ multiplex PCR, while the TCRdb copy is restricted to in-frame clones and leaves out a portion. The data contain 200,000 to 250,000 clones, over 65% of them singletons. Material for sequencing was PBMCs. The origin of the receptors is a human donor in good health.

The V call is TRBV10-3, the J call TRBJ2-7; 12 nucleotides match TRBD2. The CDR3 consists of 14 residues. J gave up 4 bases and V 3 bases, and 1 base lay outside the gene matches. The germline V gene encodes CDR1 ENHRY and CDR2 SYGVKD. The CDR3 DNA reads TGTGCCATCAGTGATGGACTAGCGGGGTACGAGCAGTACTTC. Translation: CAISDGLAGYEQYF.

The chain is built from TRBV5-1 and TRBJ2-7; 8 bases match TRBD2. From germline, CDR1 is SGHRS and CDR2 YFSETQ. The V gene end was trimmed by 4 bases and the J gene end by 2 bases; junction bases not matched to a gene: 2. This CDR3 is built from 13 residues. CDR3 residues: CASSPGLAYEQYF. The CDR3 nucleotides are TGCGCCAGCAGCCCGGGACTAGCCTACGAGCAGTACTTC.

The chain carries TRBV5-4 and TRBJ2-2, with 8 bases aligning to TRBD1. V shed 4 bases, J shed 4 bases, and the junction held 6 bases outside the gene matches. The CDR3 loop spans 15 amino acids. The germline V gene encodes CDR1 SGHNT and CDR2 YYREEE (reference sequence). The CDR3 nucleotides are TGTGCCAGCAGCCACGACAGGGGCCGCACCGGGGAGCTGTTTTTT. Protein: CASSHDRGRTGELFF.